This TCR beta chain appears in the sequencing data of a study of control samples from healthy donors and cancer patients. TCRdb keeps only in-frame clones here, not all; method: immunoSEQ multiplex PCR. The sample has roughly 400,000 clones; around nine tenths are singletons. The CDR3 is 11 amino acids. Germline V gene sequence: CDR1 DFQATT, CDR2 SNEGSKA (reference sequence). The rearrangement links TRBV20-1 to TRBJ1-4; D not certain. Sequencing was carried out using PBMCs. The source of this sequence is a man between 40 and 49 years old with head and neck cancer. Here the CDR3 DNA reads TGCAGCCTAAGAACTAATGAAAAACTGTTTTTT. This gives the protein CSLRTNEKLFF.